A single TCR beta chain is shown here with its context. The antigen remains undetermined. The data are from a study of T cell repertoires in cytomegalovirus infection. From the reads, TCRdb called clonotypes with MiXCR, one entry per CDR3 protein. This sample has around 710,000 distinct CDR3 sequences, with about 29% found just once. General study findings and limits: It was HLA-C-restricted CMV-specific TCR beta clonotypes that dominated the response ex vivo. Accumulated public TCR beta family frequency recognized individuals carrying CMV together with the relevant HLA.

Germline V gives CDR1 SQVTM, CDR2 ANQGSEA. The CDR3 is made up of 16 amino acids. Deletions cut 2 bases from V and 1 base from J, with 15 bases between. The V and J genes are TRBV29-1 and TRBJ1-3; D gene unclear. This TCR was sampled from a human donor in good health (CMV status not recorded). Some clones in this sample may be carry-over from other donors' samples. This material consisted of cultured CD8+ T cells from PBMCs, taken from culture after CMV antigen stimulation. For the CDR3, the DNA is TGCAGCGTTGAAAGCGAACGGCGAGCTTCTGGAAACACCATATATTTT. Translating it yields CSVESERRASGNTIYF. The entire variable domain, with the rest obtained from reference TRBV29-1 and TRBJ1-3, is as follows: SAVISQKPSRDICQRGTSLTIQCQVDSQVTMMFWYRQQPGQSLTLIATANQGSEATYESGFVIDKFPISRPNLTFSTLTVSNMSPEDSSIYLCSVESERRASGNTIYFGEGSWLTVV.